This is a list of T cell receptor beta chains from one sample in a study of cytomegalovirus exposure and HLA in healthy donors. Clones were read by immunoSEQ multiplex PCR, and TCRdb kept only the in-frame ones, dropping some. The sample consists of roughly 200,000 clones, around four fifths of them appearing once. Sequencing was done on a sample of PBMCs. The receptors here all came from a man aged 40-49 years in good health and CMV-seropositive. The CDR3 runs from the conserved cysteine through the conserved F or W. Size is stated for part of the rows, as once, few or many counts, or as a class when the clone is expanded.

.,TRBV5-6,TRBJ1-1,CASSLIYGGAAFF
.,TRBV7-2,TRBJ2-7,CASSLHGGSYEQYF
.,TRBV5-1,TRBJ2-2,CASSPRGAGFANTGELFF
few,TRBV9,TRBJ1-3,CASSVDGGSGNTIYF
.,TRBV5-1,TRBJ1-3,CASSWGGSESGNTIYF
.,TRBV6-5,TRBJ2-4,CASSYLQGSAKNIQYF
.,TRBV9,TRBJ2-1,CASSGSGSSHNEQFF
.,TRBV9,TRBJ2-7,CASSVGLGSNYEQYF
.,TRBV6-5,TRBJ1-5,CASSYRRNQPQHF
.,TRBV5-4,TRBJ2-5,CASSFTGYVETQYF
.,TRBV27,TRBJ2-7,CASSTYGRADYEQYF
.,TRBV5-6,TRBJ1-2,CASSLVEDYYGYTF
.,TRBV18,TRBJ2-1,CTSSQSNESEQFF
.,TRBV19,TRBJ2-7,CASSKGTGGNYEQYF
once,TRBV2,TRBJ2-5,CASSGTVQETQYF
.,TRBV7-8,TRBJ2-5,CASSGRTGGLSETQYF
once,TRBV11-2,TRBJ1-5,CASSWGRGMNQPQHF
.,TRBV28,TRBJ2-7,CASREAGEIRYEQYF
.,TRBV19,TRBJ2-2,CASSYRENTGELFF